This is a list of T cell receptor beta chains from one sample in a study of blood T cell repertoires in COVID-19. Produced via immunoSEQ multiplex PCR; TCRdb's table is partial and in-frame only. The data contain about 76,000 clones, 86% of them singletons. The source material was peripheral blood. The receptors come from a human donor in a cohort sampled during active COVID-19. Both conserved end residues are part of each CDR3. Each record gives: CDR3 protein, CDR3 DNA, V gene, clone size, J gene, D gene. The D gene is left open where the match is weak. Clone size, where shown, is once, few, many, or a class for clones that have expanded.

CASSPTSGSSYEQYF	TGTGCCAGCAGCCCCACTAGCGGGAGCTCCTACGAGCAGTACTTC	TRBV7-3	NA	TRBJ2-7	TRBD2
CASSQSKGLATYNEQFF	TGCGCCAGCAGCCAATCAAAGGGACTAGCGACTTACAATGAGCAGTTCTTC	TRBV4-1	few	TRBJ2-1	TRBD2
CASLGTGGYEQYF	TGTGCCAGCCTGGGGACAGGGGGATACGAGCAGTACTTC	TRBV6-4	NA	TRBJ2-7	TRBD1
CASSGRSGNTIYF	TGTGCCAGCTCGGGTCGCTCTGGAAACACCATATATTTT	TRBV5-6	NA	TRBJ1-3	NA
CASSPERGGSRIQYF	TGTGCCAGCAGCCCTGAGCGGGGGGGATCGCGGATTCAGTACTTC	TRBV7-2	NA	TRBJ2-4	TRBD2
CASSPRDRIYNSPLHF	TGTGCCAGCAGCCCCAGGGACAGAATCTATAATTCACCCCTCCACTTT	TRBV6-6	NA	TRBJ1-6	TRBD1
CASSPSWGQGYEQYF	TGTGCCAGCAGTCCAAGCTGGGGACAGGGCTACGAGCAGTACTTC	TRBV28	NA	TRBJ2-7	TRBD1
CASSRRQGNSYEQYF	TGTGCCAGCAGCCGGAGACAGGGTAACTCCTACGAGCAGTACTTC	TRBV5-8	NA	TRBJ2-7	TRBD1
CASSSTTGQTGELFF	TGTGCCAGCTCATCAACGACAGGCCAAACCGGGGAGCTGTTTTTT	TRBV18	NA	TRBJ2-2	NA
CASSFRDTSYEQYF	TGTGCCAGCAGCTTCCGGGACACCTCCTACGAGCAGTACTTC	TRBV11-1	NA	TRBJ2-7	NA
CASSSPGQGTAFF	TGTGCCAGCAGTTCGCCGGGACAGGGGACCGCTTTCTTT	TRBV28	NA	TRBJ1-1	TRBD1
CASSRTGTNQPQHF	TGTGCCAGCAGCCGGACAGGGACAAATCAGCCCCAGCATTTT	TRBV5-5	medium-sized	TRBJ1-5	TRBD1
CASSARDRGREQYF	TGTGCCAGTTCTGCGCGGGACAGGGGGCGCGAGCAGTACTTC	TRBV19	NA	TRBJ2-7	TRBD1
CASSLGGLTYEQYF	TGCGCCAGCAGCTTGGGGGGACTGACCTACGAGCAGTACTTC	TRBV5-1	NA	TRBJ2-7	NA
CASSQNRGENEKLFF	TGTGCCAGCAGCCAAAACAGGGGGGAAAATGAAAAACTGTTTTTT	TRBV14	NA	TRBJ1-4	TRBD1
CASSFPSRDTQYF	TGTGCCAGCAGTTTCCCTAGCCGGGATACGCAGTATTTT	TRBV12-3/TRBV12-4	NA	TRBJ2-3	NA
CASSLNGYGYTF	TGTGCCAGCAGTTTAAACGGGTATGGCTACACCTTC	TRBV27	NA	TRBJ1-2	NA
CASSPHGGLGYTF	TGTGCCAGCAGTCCCCACGGAGGCCTCGGCTACACCTTC	TRBV12-3/TRBV12-4	NA	TRBJ1-2	NA
CASSGERGAYEQYF	TGTGCCAGCAGTGGGGAGCGGGGGGCCTACGAGCAGTACTTC	TRBV2	NA	TRBJ2-7	TRBD2
CASSKPPGGQGLSPLHF	TGTGCCAGCAGCAAACCCCCAGGGGGACAGGGCCTTTCACCCCTCCACTTT	TRBV3-1/TRBV3-2	NA	TRBJ1-6	TRBD1
CASSQVGANGNTIYF	TGCGCCAGCAGCCAAGTTGGAGCAAATGGAAACACCATATATTTT	TRBV4-1	NA	TRBJ1-3	NA
CASTSGTPNTQYF	TGTGCCAGCACTTCTGGGACTCCCAATACGCAGTATTTT	TRBV28	once	TRBJ2-3	NA
CSARPTGEAFF	TGCAGTGCTAGACCGACAGGGGAAGCTTTCTTT	TRBV20-1	once	TRBJ1-1	TRBD1
CASSLGTGRTETQYF	TGTGCCAGCAGCTTGGGGACAGGGCGGACAGAGACCCAGTACTTC	TRBV7-2	NA	TRBJ2-5	TRBD1
CASSREPSGGISDTQYF	TGCGCCAGCAGCCGAGAACCTAGCGGGGGGATCTCAGATACGCAGTATTTT	TRBV4-3	NA	TRBJ2-3	TRBD2
CAISGQYTGELFF	TGTGCCATCAGTGGACAGTACACCGGGGAGCTGTTTTTT	TRBV10-3	NA	TRBJ2-2	NA
CASSGGGTSSYNEQFF	TGTGCCAGCAGCGGGGGAGGAACGAGTTCCTACAATGAGCAGTTCTTC	TRBV7-3	NA	TRBJ2-1	NA
CASSYGVNQPQHF	TGTGCCAGCAGTTACGGGGTCAATCAGCCCCAGCATTTT	TRBV12-3/TRBV12-4	NA	TRBJ1-5	NA
CASSLEPGLAVGNEQFF	TGCGCCAGCAGCCTAGAACCTGGACTAGCGGTTGGGAATGAGCAGTTCTTC	TRBV5-1	NA	TRBJ2-1	TRBD2
CASRLGTGSLQPQHF	TGTGCCAGCAGGTTGGGGACAGGGTCTCTGCAGCCCCAGCATTTT	TRBV2	NA	TRBJ1-5	TRBD1
CASSLSADEMNTEAFF	TGTGCCAGCAGTTTATCGGCGGATGAAATGAACACTGAAGCTTTCTTT	TRBV27	NA	TRBJ1-1	NA
CASSSGGASMNGGYTF	TGTGCCAGCAGCTCAGGGGGCGCCTCCATGAACGGCGGCTACACCTTC	TRBV28	NA	TRBJ1-2	TRBD1
CASIPGVDPWDEKLFF	TGTGCCAGCATCCCGGGGGTAGACCCTTGGGATGAAAAACTGTTTTTT	TRBV5-5	NA	TRBJ1-4	NA
CASSQRLADYNEQFF	TGTGCCAGCTCACAAAGACTAGCGGATTACAATGAGCAGTTCTTC	TRBV18	NA	TRBJ2-1	TRBD2
CASTPWGGYEAFF	TGCGCCAGCACCCCCTGGGGGGGATACGAAGCTTTCTTT	TRBV5-1	medium-sized	TRBJ1-1	NA
CASSPPLSSYNSPLHF	TGTGCCAGCAGCCCCCCCCTTAGCTCCTATAATTCACCCCTCCACTTT	TRBV7-9	NA	TRBJ1-6	NA
CASSQQGSSPLHF	TGTGCCAGCAGCCAACAGGGGAGCTCACCCCTCCACTTT	TRBV3-1/TRBV3-2	NA	TRBJ1-6	NA
CASSGGLAVNTGELFF	TGTGCCAGTAGTGGGGGACTAGCGGTGAACACCGGGGAGCTGTTTTTT	TRBV19	NA	TRBJ2-2	TRBD2
CASSQPTSATDTQYF	TGTGCCAGCAGTCAGCCGACTAGCGCAACAGATACGCAGTATTTT	TRBV6-2/TRBV6-3	NA	TRBJ2-3	TRBD2
CASSLRQANTEAFF	TGCGCCAGCAGCTTGAGACAGGCGAACACTGAAGCTTTCTTT	TRBV5-1	NA	TRBJ1-1	NA
CATESGGNGSPLHF	TGTGCCACCGAATCAGGGGGAAACGGTTCACCCCTCCACTTT	TRBV10-3	NA	TRBJ1-6	TRBD1
CASKLGTGWEKLFF	TGTGCCAGCAAGCTGGGGACAGGGTGGGAAAAACTGTTTTTT	TRBV28	NA	TRBJ1-4	TRBD1
CASSQLAVIPFRYF	TGTGCCAGCAGCCAACTAGCGGTCATACCTTTTAGGTACTTC	TRBV14	NA	TRBJ2-7	TRBD2
CASSIAPGGQGMMNTEAFF	TGTGCCAGTAGTATCGCCCCGGGGGGACAGGGAATGATGAACACTGAAGCTTTCTTT	TRBV19	NA	TRBJ1-1	TRBD1
CASSQELAASGTYEQYF	TGTGCCAGCAGCCAAGAACTAGCAGCTAGCGGGACCTACGAGCAGTACTTC	TRBV3-1/TRBV3-2	NA	TRBJ2-7	TRBD2
CASSQGGQNNQPQHF	TGCGCCAGCAGCCAAGGGGGACAGAACAATCAGCCCCAGCATTTT	TRBV4-1	NA	TRBJ1-5	TRBD1
CASSPYSGAYGYTF	TGTGCCAGCAGCCCCTACTCAGGGGCCTATGGCTACACCTTC	TRBV7-2	NA	TRBJ1-2	NA
CASSRTGALNTEAFF	TGTGCCAGCAGTCGGACAGGGGCCTTGAACACTGAAGCTTTCTTT	TRBV7-8	NA	TRBJ1-1	TRBD1
CATSLGLVGLDTQYF	TGTGCCACCAGCCTCGGACTAGTGGGGTTAGATACGCAGTATTTT	TRBV15	NA	TRBJ2-3	TRBD2
CASSESRSMTNYGYTF	TGCGCCAGCAGTGAGTCGAGGTCGATGACTAACTATGGCTACACCTTC	TRBV10-1	NA	TRBJ1-2	NA
CASSLDPTGNNEQFF	TGTGCCAGCAGCTTAGACCCGACTGGTAACAATGAGCAGTTCTTC	TRBV11-3	NA	TRBJ2-1	NA
CAWSVGGGELLNQPQHF	TGTGCCTGGAGTGTGGGGGGGGGCGAACTCCTCAATCAGCCCCAGCATTTT	TRBV30	NA	TRBJ1-5	NA
CASSLEFYRNNGYTF	TGTGCCAGCAGCTTAGAGTTCTACAGGAATAACGGCTACACCTTC	TRBV7-9	NA	TRBJ1-2	NA
CASSLGSSPYNSPLHF	TGTGCCAGCAGCTTAGGGAGCTCGCCCTATAATTCACCCCTCCACTTT	TRBV7-6	NA	TRBJ1-6	NA
CASSPRPRGAYGYTF	TGTGCCAGCAGTCCGCGCCCTCGCGGAGCCTATGGCTACACCTTC	TRBV27	NA	TRBJ1-2	NA
CARTLSLGTDHEKLFF	TGTGCCAGAACCCTTTCATTAGGGACAGATCATGAAAAACTGTTTTTT	TRBV5-3	NA	TRBJ1-4	TRBD1
CASSFTGPITEAFF	TGTGCCAGCAGCTTTACAGGACCCATCACTGAAGCTTTCTTT	TRBV7-9	few	TRBJ1-1	NA